The 5 T cell receptor beta chains listed next were all sequenced from one sample in a study of blood T cell repertoires in COVID-19. Only in-frame clones appear in the TCRdb table, and some are missing; sequencing was by immunoSEQ multiplex PCR. The table has 170,000 or so clones, approximately 79% seen once; the top ten hold roughly 25%. Material for sequencing was peripheral blood. These receptors came from a woman in her seventies with acute or convalescent COVID-19.

CDR3 DNA: TGCAGTGCTAGTAGGACTAGCGGAGTCAATGAGCAGTTCTTC. Translated, it gives CSASRTSGVNEQFF. The chain combines TRBV20-1 with TRBJ2-1; 10 bases align to TRBD2. The CDR3 has 14 residues. The trim removed 3 bases at V and 6 bases at J, leaving 5 bases unmatched. Germline values: CDR1 DFQATT, CDR2 SNEGSKA (reference sequence).

The chain has TRBV5-5 and TRBJ1-2; the D gene is possibly TRBD1 (6 bases). Per the germline V gene, CDR1 is SGHKS and CDR2 is YYEKEE (reference sequence). The CDR3 is made up of 13 amino acids. V lost 0 bases and J lost 4, with 7 bases in between. In DNA form, the CDR3 reads TGTGCCAGCAGCTTGGAACAGGGCTATGGCTACACCTTC. This codes for CASSLEQGYGYTF. Drawing the rest from reference TRBV5-5 and TRBJ1-2, the complete variable domain is DAGVTQSPTHLIKTRGQQVTLRCSPISGHKSVSWYQQVLGQGPQFIFQYYEKEERGRGNFPDRFSARQFPNYSSELNVNALLLGDSALYLCASSLEQGYGYTFGSGTRLTVV.

J is TRBJ1-5 and V is TRBV3-1 (or the pseudogene TRBV3-2); D perhaps matches TRBD1 (5 bases). CDR1 and CDR2 from the germline V gene are LGHDT and YNNKEL (reference sequence). V lost 1 base and J 9 bases, leaving 10 bases between the germline ends. This CDR3 has 13 residues. The CDR3 loop is CASSQVPQGPQHF. The CDR3 bases are TGTGCCAGCAGCCAAGTACCCCAGGGGCCCCAGCATTTT.

V is TRBV7-2 and J is TRBJ1-3; 7 bases are a match to TRBD1. Germline CDR1 SGHTA, CDR2 FQGNSA. This CDR3 region has 16 residues. V trimming: 3 bases; J trimming: 3 bases; junction bases outside the gene matches: 8. The CDR3 here is CASSLFDRAYGNTIYF. The CDR3 DNA follows: TGTGCCAGCAGCTTGTTTGACAGGGCGTATGGAAACACCATATATTTT.

The chain carries TRBV19 and TRBJ2-3, with 9 bases lining up with TRBD2. After removal of 6 bases from V and 4 bases from J, the junction contained 11 bases not matched to a gene. The CDR3 is 16 residues long. The germline V gene has CDR1 LNHDA and CDR2 SQIVND (reference sequence). CDR3 region: CASSPRVAGGPDTQYF. The CDR3 DNA sequence: TGTGCCAGTAGCCCCCGGGTGGCGGGAGGGCCAGATACGCAGTATTTT.